Listed below are T cell receptor beta chains from one sample, sequenced in a study of blood T cells in healthy people across ages. TCRdb re-called the 5' RACE reads through MiXCR, storing one row per CDR3 protein. The repertoire holds 1.5 million to 2 million distinct CDR3 sequences, around 50% seen once, with about 2.1% in the top ten. Sequenced material: blood. The source of these receptors is a middle-aged woman in good health. Both conserved end residues are part of each CDR3. Fields, in order: CDR3 protein, J gene, V gene, D gene. A D gene is named only where the DNA matches it firmly.

cdr3_aa: CATSDSLAAGANVLTF
j_call: TRBJ2-6
v_call: TRBV24-1
d_call: -

cdr3_aa: CASSVVGDINYGYTF
j_call: TRBJ1-2
v_call: TRBV9
d_call: -

cdr3_aa: CSATTENSNQPQHF
j_call: TRBJ1-5
v_call: TRBV29-1
d_call: -

cdr3_aa: CATSDPTGVGETQYF
j_call: -
v_call: TRBV24-1
d_call: -

cdr3_aa: CASSFAINYEQYF
j_call: TRBJ2-7
v_call: TRBV11-2
d_call: -

cdr3_aa: CASREGGADYTF
j_call: TRBJ1-2
v_call: TRBV4-1
d_call: TRBD1

cdr3_aa: CASSFKFPGTPQASYEQYF
j_call: TRBJ2-7
v_call: TRBV11-1
d_call: -

cdr3_aa: CSAGREGDYGYTF
j_call: TRBJ1-2
v_call: TRBV20-1
d_call: -

cdr3_aa: CASSVAPGQRETQYF
j_call: TRBJ2-5
v_call: TRBV9
d_call: -

cdr3_aa: CASSPEEGSNQPQHF
j_call: TRBJ1-5
v_call: TRBV5-1
d_call: -

cdr3_aa: CASSLVVGPQETQYF
j_call: TRBJ2-5
v_call: TRBV7-2
d_call: -

cdr3_aa: CSASDLSVSSTDTQYF
j_call: TRBJ2-3
v_call: TRBV20-1
d_call: -

cdr3_aa: CASSYPDRGGGYTF
j_call: TRBJ1-2
v_call: TRBV6-6
d_call: TRBD1

cdr3_aa: CASSSTGLINYGYTF
j_call: TRBJ1-2
v_call: TRBV28
d_call: -

cdr3_aa: CSARDVGGQGFGYGYTF
j_call: TRBJ1-2
v_call: TRBV20-1
d_call: TRBD1

cdr3_aa: CSAWRGGVETQYF
j_call: TRBJ2-5
v_call: TRBV20-1
d_call: TRBD2

cdr3_aa: CSANPPGQPYEQYF
j_call: TRBJ2-7
v_call: TRBV20-1
d_call: TRBD1

cdr3_aa: CATSEAGGSETQYF
j_call: -
v_call: TRBV24-1
d_call: TRBD1

cdr3_aa: CASSLANIYEQFF
j_call: TRBJ2-1
v_call: TRBV7-9
d_call: -

cdr3_aa: CASSHLTGGRGYTF
j_call: TRBJ1-2
v_call: TRBV3-1
d_call: TRBD1

cdr3_aa: CASGSKGQSLDEQFF
j_call: TRBJ2-1
v_call: TRBV6-6
d_call: TRBD1

cdr3_aa: CSAPGRPGTHNEQFF
j_call: TRBJ2-1
v_call: TRBV20-1
d_call: -

cdr3_aa: CSTRKTDTGNTEAFF
j_call: TRBJ1-1
v_call: TRBV29-1
d_call: -

cdr3_aa: CASRLGAESSYEQYF
j_call: TRBJ2-7
v_call: TRBV4-1
d_call: -

cdr3_aa: CASSQDREAQYF
j_call: TRBJ2-4
v_call: TRBV4-3
d_call: -

cdr3_aa: CASSRDVAKGIQYF
j_call: TRBJ2-4
v_call: TRBV2
d_call: -

cdr3_aa: CASSTWGSGDNEQFF
j_call: TRBJ2-1
v_call: TRBV7-2
d_call: TRBD2

cdr3_aa: CASSYSYTEQFF
j_call: TRBJ2-1
v_call: TRBV6-2/TRBV6-3
d_call: -

cdr3_aa: CASSAGGINEQYF
j_call: TRBJ2-5
v_call: TRBV11-2
d_call: TRBD2

cdr3_aa: CSTSDLVSAAYSLDQPQHF
j_call: TRBJ1-5
v_call: TRBV20-1
d_call: -

cdr3_aa: CASNKGLQGNGYTF
j_call: TRBJ1-2
v_call: TRBV2
d_call: -

cdr3_aa: CAWRHPVESNRDNTTREQYF
j_call: TRBJ2-7
v_call: TRBV30
d_call: -

cdr3_aa: CASRNSGGLNYEQYF
j_call: -
v_call: TRBV6-2/TRBV6-3
d_call: TRBD2

cdr3_aa: CASSLESGTGETQYF
j_call: -
v_call: TRBV5-6
d_call: -

cdr3_aa: CATSDQDGASYNEQFF
j_call: TRBJ2-1
v_call: TRBV24-1
d_call: -

cdr3_aa: CASSQQTGQGGNQPQHF
j_call: TRBJ1-5
v_call: TRBV4-1
d_call: TRBD1

cdr3_aa: CAISAPANYGYTF
j_call: TRBJ1-2
v_call: TRBV10-3
d_call: -

cdr3_aa: CASSLASPVPSNEQFF
j_call: TRBJ2-1
v_call: TRBV7-2
d_call: -

cdr3_aa: CVSSTVAGGGSYNEQFF
j_call: TRBJ2-1
v_call: TRBV3-1
d_call: -

cdr3_aa: CASRAGSSQETQYF
j_call: TRBJ2-5
v_call: TRBV6-6
d_call: -

cdr3_aa: CSASSLAGAQETQYF
j_call: TRBJ2-5
v_call: TRBV20-1
d_call: TRBD2